The present TCR beta chain was sequenced within a study of CD8+ T cells in alopecia areata. Turning to the study itself: Treated patients were given 5 to 10 mg oral tofacitinib twice daily.

Per the germline V gene, CDR1 is SQVTM and CDR2 is ANQGSEA. With V trimmed by 3 bases and J by 6 bases, 10 bases remained unmatched. The CDR3 has 14 amino acids. Concerning this clone itself: Its antigen is as yet unknown.

Study observations and caveats: Resident alphabeta T cells of normal skin are also sequenced in scalp samples.

Once RNA had been extracted, it was reverse transcribed into cDNA to act as the sequencing template. Assay used: immunoSEQ multiplex PCR; TCRdb lists only in-frame clones, some missing. Of some 120,000 clones listed, around three fifths are singletons. This receptor was identified in a human donor with alopecia areata. The J gene is TRBJ1-2, the V gene TRBV29-1; 7 nucleotides line up with TRBD1. The specimen was CD4+ T cells sorted from blood, collected at week 0. CDR3 bases: TGCAGCGTTGAGCAGGGGGGAGTGGGAAATGGCTACACCTTC. Translated: CSVEQGGVGNGYTF.